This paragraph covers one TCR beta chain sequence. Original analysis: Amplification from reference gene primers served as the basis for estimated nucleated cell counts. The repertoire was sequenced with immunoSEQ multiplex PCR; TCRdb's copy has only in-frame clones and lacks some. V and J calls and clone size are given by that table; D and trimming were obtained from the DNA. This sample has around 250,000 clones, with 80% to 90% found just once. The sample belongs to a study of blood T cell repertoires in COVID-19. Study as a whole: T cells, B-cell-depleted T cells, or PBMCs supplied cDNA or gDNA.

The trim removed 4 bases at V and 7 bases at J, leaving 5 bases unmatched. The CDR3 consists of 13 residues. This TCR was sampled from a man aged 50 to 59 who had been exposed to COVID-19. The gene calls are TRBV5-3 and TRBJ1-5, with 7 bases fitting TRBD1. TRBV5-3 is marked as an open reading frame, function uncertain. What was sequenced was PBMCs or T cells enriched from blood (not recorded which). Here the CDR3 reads CARSHRGCQPQHF. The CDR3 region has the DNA TGTGCCAGAAGCCACAGGGGCTGCCAGCCCCAGCATTTT.